What follows are 20 T cell receptor beta chains derived from one specimen sequenced in a study of CD8+ T cells in alopecia areata. It was cDNA, reverse transcribed from extracted RNA, that served as the sequencing template. TCRdb's table, derived via immunoSEQ multiplex PCR, lists solely in-frame clones and lacks some. The sample shows under 150,000 clones, approximately 80% of them seen only once. As for treatment: oral pan-JAK inhibitor, 5-10 mg twice daily. The sequences come from CD8+ T cells sorted from blood, collected at week 4, from a patient treated with tofacitinib. The receptors shown here come from a human donor with alopecia areata.

J is TRBJ1-1 and V is TRBV10-3, with 9 nucleotides matching TRBD1. This CDR3 spans 16 amino acids. The junction had 4 bases not matched to a gene; V was cut back by 1 base and J by 1 base. Germline V CDR1 and CDR2: ENHRY, SYGVKD. CDR3 nucleotide sequence: TGTGCCATCAGTGAGTTCCAGGACAGGGGGAACACTGAAGCTTTCTTT. This gives the protein CAISEFQDRGNTEAFF.

The chain carries TRBV29-1 and TRBJ2-7; possible D gene TRBD1, 6 bases. Germline CDR1 and CDR2: SQVTM and ANQGSEA. The CDR3 covers 12 residues. V was shortened by 8 bases and J by 0 bases, with 11 bases between the two germline ends. The CDR3 DNA follows: TGCAGCACTAAGACAGGCTCCTACGAGCAGTACTTC. Protein product: CSTKTGSYEQYF.

The chain combines TRBV5-4 with TRBJ2-5; D may be TRBD2 (5 bases). There are 14 residues in the CDR3. Trimming pared 6 bases from V and 6 bases from J, leaving 18 bases between. CDR1 is SGHNT and CDR2 is YYREEE in the germline V gene (reference sequence). The CDR3 protein is CASTSGAGQQTQYF. DNA for the CDR3: TGTGCCAGCACGTCTGGCGCGGGCCAGCAGACCCAGTACTTC.

The gene calls are TRBV7-2 and TRBJ2-3; D unresolved. Germline V gene lookup returns CDR1 SGHTA and CDR2 FQGNSA. CDR3 length: 14 residues. Deletions cut 2 bases from V and 2 bases from J, with 8 bases between. In nucleotides, the CDR3 is TGTGCCAGCAGCTTACTTCCTCTCACAGATACGCAGTATTTT. This sequence encodes CASSLLPLTDTQYF.

The chain combines TRBV30 with TRBJ2-1; 8 bases are shared with TRBD2. Germline V gene lookup returns CDR1 GTSNPN and CDR2 SVGIG (reference sequence). V shed 5 bases and J 5 bases; nucleotides not matched to a gene: 5. The CDR3 loop spans 13 amino acids. This chain's CDR3 is CAWGSGGNNEQFF. The CDR3 nucleotides read TGTGCCTGGGGGTCGGGAGGGAACAATGAGCAGTTCTTC.

This chain uses TRBV7-2 with TRBJ2-5, with unresolved D. The CDR3 contains 15 residues. Per the germline V gene, CDR1 is SGHTA and CDR2 is FQGNSA. Trimming left V 1 base short and J 1 base short, with 10 bases between. CDR3 sequence reads: CASSLEFGSQETQYF. CDR3 bases: TGTGCCAGCAGCTTAGAATTCGGCAGCCAAGAGACCCAGTACTTC.

The chain recombines TRBV4-3 with TRBJ2-2, with a possible D match to TRBD1 (5 bases). CDR3 length: 15 amino acids. Germline CDR1 is LGHNA and CDR2 is YSLEER. Trimming removed 0 bases from V and 3 bases from J, with 8 bases in between. The CDR3 here is CASSQDRTYTGELFF. The CDR3 DNA is TGCGCCAGCAGCCAAGACAGGACATACACCGGGGAGCTGTTTTTT.

The V call is TRBV5-6, the J call TRBJ2-3; D unclear. Deletions cut 2 bases from V and 5 bases from J, with 12 bases between. Germline CDR1 reads SGHDT; CDR2 reads YYEEEE. CDR3 length: 14 residues. CDR3 sequence: CASSLIGQQDTQYF. CDR3 nucleotides: TGTGCCAGCAGCTTAATAGGGCAACAAGATACGCAGTATTTT.

V usage is TRBV4-2 and J usage is TRBJ2-4; D tentatively reads TRBD1 or TRBD2 (6 bases each). This CDR3 is built from 15 residues. From germline, CDR1 is LGHNA and CDR2 YNFKEQ. V lost 2 bases to trimming and J lost 5 bases, with 13 bases between them. The CDR3 bases are TGTGCCAGCAGCCAAAGTGGAGGGGGTCAAAACATTCAGTACTTC. This sequence encodes CASSQSGGGQNIQYF.

This chain connects TRBV7-2 to TRBJ1-5; no clear D gene. Germline-derived CDR1 and CDR2 are SGHTA and FQGNSA. This CDR3 spans 14 amino acids. V was trimmed by 5 bases and J by 6 bases, leaving 14 bases between them. DNA for the CDR3: TGTGCCAGCAGCCCATCAGGCTCCGGTCAGCCCCAGCATTTT. Its protein is CASSPSGSGQPQHF.

The genes are TRBV2 and TRBJ2-5; D is uncertain. The better agreement between TRBJ2-7 and the DNA end casts doubt on the J call. This CDR3 has 15 residues. CDR1 is SNHLY and CDR2 is FYNNEI in the germline V gene. CDR3 sequence: CASSVPGPASYEQYF. CDR3 DNA sequence: TGTGCCAGCAGTGTACCGGGCCCCGCGTCCTACGAGCAGTACTTC.

The V gene is TRBV4-3, the J gene TRBJ2-1; TRBD2 aligns across 8 bases. The V and J ends lost 0 bases and 0 bases, in that order; junction bases with no gene match: 1. The CDR3 length is 16 residues. Germline loops: CDR1 LGHNA, CDR2 YSLEER. In nucleotides, the CDR3 is TGCGCCAGCAGCCAAGATAGCGGGGTCTCCTACAATGAGCAGTTCTTC. The encoded protein is CASSQDSGVSYNEQFF.

The sample holds one count of this clone. The chain has TRBV7-9 and TRBJ2-1, with D perhaps matching TRBD1 or TRBD2 (5 bases each). CDR1 and CDR2 from the germline V gene are SEHNR and FQNEAQ (reference sequence). V was shortened by 4 bases and J by 3 bases, with 13 bases between the two germline ends. CDR3 size: 15 residues. CDR3 bases: TGTGCCAGCAGCTGGGCAGTGGGGGTCTACAATGAGCAGTTCTTC. Its protein is CASSWAVGVYNEQFF.

V usage is TRBV7-6 and J usage is TRBJ2-7, with D perhaps given as TRBD1 or TRBD2 (5 bases each). Deletions cut 1 base from V and 2 bases from J, with 9 bases between. Germline CDR1 SGHVS, CDR2 FNYEAQ. The CDR3 runs 14 residues. This CDR3 reads CASSLGGTPYEQYF. Here the CDR3 DNA reads TGTGCCAGCAGCTTAGGGGGGACCCCCTACGAGCAGTACTTC. Full variable domain (rest looked up from reference TRBV7-6 and TRBJ2-7): GAGVSQSPRYKVTKRGQDVALRCDPISGHVSLYWYRQALGQGPEFLTYFNYEAQQDKSGLPNDRFSAERPEGSISTLTIQRTEQRDSAMYRCASSLGGTPYEQYFGPGTRLTVT.

The rearrangement uses TRBV4-3 and TRBJ1-2; D is possibly TRBD1 (6 bases). This CDR3 region has 15 residues. CDR1 is LGHNA, CDR2 YSLEER, per germline. The V end lost 5 bases, the J end lost 0 bases, and 13 bases lay between the germline ends. The CDR3 protein is CASSVSRGSNYGYTF. The DNA of the CDR3 is TGCGCCAGCAGCGTAAGCAGGGGATCTAACTATGGCTACACCTTC.

The chain's CDR3 is CASSLGTGGNTIYF. CDR3 nucleotide sequence: TGTGCCAGCAGCCTCGGGACAGGGGGAAACACCATATATTTT. The chain links TRBV7-8 to TRBJ1-3, with 9 bases identical to TRBD1. The CDR3 contains 14 residues. The germline V gene has CDR1 SGHVS and CDR2 FQNEAQ. Losses at the gene ends were 5 bases for V and 4 bases for J; bases not matched to a gene: 3.

This rearrangement joins TRBV5-4 to TRBJ2-3, with 10 bases fitting TRBD2. From germline, CDR1 is SGHNT and CDR2 YYREEE (reference sequence). J was trimmed by 4 bases and V by 3 bases; bases with no gene match: 2. CDR3 length: 14 amino acids. In DNA, the CDR3 is TGTGCCAGCAGCTCGGGACTAGCGTCAGATACGCAGTATTTT. Translated, it gives CASSSGLASDTQYF.

The CDR3 nucleotides read TGTGCCTGGAGTGGAGGAGGGGCTCAGGAAAAACTGTTTTTT. Translated: CAWSGGGAQEKLFF. The chain employs TRBV30 and TRBJ1-4; the D gene is possibly TRBD1 (5 bases). The CDR3 totals 14 residues. CDR1 is GTSNPN, CDR2 SVGIG, per germline (reference sequence). V gave up 1 base and J gave up 8 bases, with 14 bases separating them.

V is TRBV7-9 and J is TRBJ1-1; 8 nucleotides line up with TRBD1. The CDR3 sequence is 18 residues long. In germline, CDR1 is SEHNR, CDR2 FQNEAQ (reference sequence). J lost 0 bases, V lost 4 bases, and 13 bases had no gene match. The CDR3 DNA is TGTGCCAGCAGCTCGGAGAGGGACAGGAGCTTCATGAACACTGAAGCTTTCTTT. Translated: CASSSERDRSFMNTEAFF.

The gene calls are TRBV29-1 and TRBJ2-6, with D possibly TRBD1 on 5 matching bases. The germline V gene has CDR1 SQVTM and CDR2 ANQGSEA. CDR3 length equals 18 residues. Between the trimmed V and J ends, which lost 3 bases and 2 bases, there was a span of 20 bases. CDR3 nucleotide sequence: TGCAGCGTTGAGCTACCTCAACCACGACAGACTGGGGCCAACGTCCTGACTTTC. Translated: CSVELPQPRQTGANVLTF. The whole variable domain, remainder taken from reference TRBV29-1 and TRBJ2-6, is SAVISQKPSRDICQRGTSLTIQCQVDSQVTMMFWYRQQPGQSLTLIATANQGSEATYESGFVIDKFPISRPNLTFSTLTVSNMSPEDSSIYLCSVELPQPRQTGANVLTFGAGSRLTVL.